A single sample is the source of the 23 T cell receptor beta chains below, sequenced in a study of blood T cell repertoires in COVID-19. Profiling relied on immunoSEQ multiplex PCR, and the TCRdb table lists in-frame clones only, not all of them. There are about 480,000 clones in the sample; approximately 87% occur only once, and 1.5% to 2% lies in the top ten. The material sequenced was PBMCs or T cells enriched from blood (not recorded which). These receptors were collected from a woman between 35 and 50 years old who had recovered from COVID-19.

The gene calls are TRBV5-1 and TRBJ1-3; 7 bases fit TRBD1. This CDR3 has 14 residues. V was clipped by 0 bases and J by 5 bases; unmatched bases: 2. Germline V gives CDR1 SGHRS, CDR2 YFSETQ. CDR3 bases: TGCGCCAGCAGCTTGGAGGGACAGAGAAACACCATATATTTT. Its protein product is CASSLEGQRNTIYF. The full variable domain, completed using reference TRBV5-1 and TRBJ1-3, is KAGVTQTPRYLIKTRGQQVTLSCSPISGHRSVSWYQQTPGQGLQFLFEYFSETQRNKGNFPGRFSGRQFSNSRSEMNVSTLELGDSALYLCASSLEGQRNTIYFGEGSWLTVV.

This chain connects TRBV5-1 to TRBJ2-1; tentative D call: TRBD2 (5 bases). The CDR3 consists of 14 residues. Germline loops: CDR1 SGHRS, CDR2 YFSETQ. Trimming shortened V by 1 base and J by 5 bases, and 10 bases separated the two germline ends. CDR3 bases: TGCGCCAGCAGCTTGACGGGAATGAACAATGAGCAGTTCTTC. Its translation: CASSLTGMNNEQFF.

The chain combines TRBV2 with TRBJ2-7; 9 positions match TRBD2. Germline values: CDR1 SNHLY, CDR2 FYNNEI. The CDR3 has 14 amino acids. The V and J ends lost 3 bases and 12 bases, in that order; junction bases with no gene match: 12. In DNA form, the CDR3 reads TGTGCCAGCAGTGAGAGGACTAGCGATGCCGTGGGGTACTTC. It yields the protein CASSERTSDAVGYF.

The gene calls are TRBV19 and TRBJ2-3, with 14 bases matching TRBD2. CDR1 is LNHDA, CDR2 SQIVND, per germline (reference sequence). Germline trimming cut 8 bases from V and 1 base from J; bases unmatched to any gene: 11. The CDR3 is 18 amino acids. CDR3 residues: CASGGLGLAGAGTDTQYF. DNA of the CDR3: TGTGCCAGTGGGGGTTTGGGACTAGCGGGAGCGGGCACAGATACGCAGTATTTT.

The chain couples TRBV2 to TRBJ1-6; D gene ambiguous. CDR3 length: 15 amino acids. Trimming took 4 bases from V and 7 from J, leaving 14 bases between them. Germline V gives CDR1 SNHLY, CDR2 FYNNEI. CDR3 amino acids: CASSGLSLENSPLHF. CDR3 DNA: TGTGCCAGCAGTGGTCTTAGTCTTGAGAATTCACCCCTCCACTTT.

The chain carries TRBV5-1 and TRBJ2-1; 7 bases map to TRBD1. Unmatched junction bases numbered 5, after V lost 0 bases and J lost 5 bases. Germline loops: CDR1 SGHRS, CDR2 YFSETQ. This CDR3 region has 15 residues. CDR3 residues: CASSLEGQPHNEQFF. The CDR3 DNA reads TGCGCCAGCAGCTTGGAGGGACAGCCTCACAATGAGCAGTTCTTC.

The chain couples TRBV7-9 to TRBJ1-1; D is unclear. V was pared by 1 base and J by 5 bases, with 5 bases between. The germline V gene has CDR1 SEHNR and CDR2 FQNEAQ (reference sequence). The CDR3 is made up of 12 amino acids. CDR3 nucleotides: TGTGCCAGCAGCTTAGGGACTACTGAAGCTTTCTTT. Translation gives CASSLGTTEAFF.

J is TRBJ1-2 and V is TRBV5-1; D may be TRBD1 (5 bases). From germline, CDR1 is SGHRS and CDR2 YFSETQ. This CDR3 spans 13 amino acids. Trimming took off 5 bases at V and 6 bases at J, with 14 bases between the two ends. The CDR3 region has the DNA TGCGCCAGCAGGACAGTCAATGGGAATGGCTACACCTTC. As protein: CASRTVNGNGYTF.

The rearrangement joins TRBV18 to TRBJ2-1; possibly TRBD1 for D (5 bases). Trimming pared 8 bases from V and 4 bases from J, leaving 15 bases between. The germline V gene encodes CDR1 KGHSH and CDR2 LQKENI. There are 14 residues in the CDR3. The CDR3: CASPPQGQYNEQFF. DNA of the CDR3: TGTGCCAGCCCCCCCCAGGGCCAATACAATGAGCAGTTCTTC.

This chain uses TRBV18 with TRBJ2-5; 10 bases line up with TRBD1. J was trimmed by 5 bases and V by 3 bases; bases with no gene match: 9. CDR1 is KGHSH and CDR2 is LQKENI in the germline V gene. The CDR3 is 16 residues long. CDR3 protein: CASSPTLTGGIETQYF. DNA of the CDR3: TGTGCCAGCTCACCGACGCTGACAGGGGGCATCGAGACCCAGTACTTC.

In nucleotides, the CDR3 is TGCAGCGTCCCGGACAGGGGGCGCCGATATAACTATGGCTACACCTTC. Its translation is CSVPDRGRRYNYGYTF. The rearrangement joins TRBV29-1 to TRBJ1-2; 11 positions match TRBD1. The J segment lost 1 base and the V segment lost 6 bases, leaving 10 bases of the junction unmatched. There are 16 residues in the CDR3. Germline lookup yields CDR1 SQVTM and CDR2 ANQGSEA.

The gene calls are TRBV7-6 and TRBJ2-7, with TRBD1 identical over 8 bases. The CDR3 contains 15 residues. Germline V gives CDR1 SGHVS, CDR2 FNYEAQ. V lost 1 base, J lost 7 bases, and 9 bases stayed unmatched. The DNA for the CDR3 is TGTGCCAGCAGCTTAGAGGGCAGGGGGCGAGATGAGCAGTACTTC. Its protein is CASSLEGRGRDEQYF.

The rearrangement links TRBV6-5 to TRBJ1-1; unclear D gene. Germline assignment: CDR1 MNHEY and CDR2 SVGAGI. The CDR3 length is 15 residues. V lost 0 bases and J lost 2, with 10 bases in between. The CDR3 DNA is TGTGCCAGCAGTTACTCGGAAGGACTAAACACTGAAGCTTTCTTT. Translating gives CASSYSEGLNTEAFF.

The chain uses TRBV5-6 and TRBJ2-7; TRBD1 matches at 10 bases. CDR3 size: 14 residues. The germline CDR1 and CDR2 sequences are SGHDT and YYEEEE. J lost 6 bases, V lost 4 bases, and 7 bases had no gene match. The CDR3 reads CASSKGQGLGEQYF. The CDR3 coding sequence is TGTGCCAGCAGCAAGGGACAGGGGTTGGGCGAGCAGTACTTC.

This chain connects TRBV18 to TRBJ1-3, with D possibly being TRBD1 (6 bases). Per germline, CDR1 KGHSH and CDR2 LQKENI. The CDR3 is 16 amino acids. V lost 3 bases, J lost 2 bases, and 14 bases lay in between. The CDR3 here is CASSPRDRSTGNTIYF. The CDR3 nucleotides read TGTGCCAGCTCACCCCGAGACAGGTCGACTGGAAACACCATATATTTT.

The CDR3 loop is CASSLTAQGGEKLFF. CDR3 in DNA: TGTGCCAGCAGCCTGACGGCACAGGGTGGAGAAAAACTGTTTTTT. V usage is TRBV4-2 and J usage is TRBJ1-4; TRBD1 might be the D (6 bases). The CDR3 length is 15 residues. The ends were cut back, 4 bases at V and 8 bases at J, with 17 bases in the middle. Looked up from germline, CDR1 is LGHNA and CDR2 is YNFKEQ.

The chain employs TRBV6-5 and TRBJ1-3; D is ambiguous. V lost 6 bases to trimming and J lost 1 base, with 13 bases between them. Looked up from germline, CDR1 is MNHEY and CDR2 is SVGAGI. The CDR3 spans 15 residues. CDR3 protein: CASRRTGRSGNTIYF. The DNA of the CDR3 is TGTGCCAGCAGGCGGACTGGTCGATCTGGAAACACCATATATTTT.

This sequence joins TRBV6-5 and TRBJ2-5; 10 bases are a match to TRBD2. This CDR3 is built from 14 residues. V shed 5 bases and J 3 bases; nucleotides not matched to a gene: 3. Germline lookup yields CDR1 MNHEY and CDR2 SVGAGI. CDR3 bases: TGTGCCAGCAGTCAGGGACTAGCGAAAGAGACCCAGTACTTC. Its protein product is CASSQGLAKETQYF.

CDR3 loop: CASTPWGTGGVDEQFF. The DNA for the CDR3 is TGCGCCAGCACTCCATGGGGGACAGGGGGAGTAGATGAGCAGTTCTTC. The chain couples TRBV10-1 to TRBJ2-1; 11 positions match TRBD1. CDR3 length: 16 residues. V shed 7 bases, J shed 8 bases, and the junction held 13 bases outside the gene matches. The germline V gene encodes CDR1 WNHNN and CDR2 SYGVQD (reference sequence).

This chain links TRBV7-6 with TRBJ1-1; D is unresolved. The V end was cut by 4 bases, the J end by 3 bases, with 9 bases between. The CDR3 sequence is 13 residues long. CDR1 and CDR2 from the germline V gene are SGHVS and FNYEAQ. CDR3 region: CASSSQRDTEAFF. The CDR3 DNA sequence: TGTGCCAGCAGCTCACAGAGGGACACTGAAGCTTTCTTT.

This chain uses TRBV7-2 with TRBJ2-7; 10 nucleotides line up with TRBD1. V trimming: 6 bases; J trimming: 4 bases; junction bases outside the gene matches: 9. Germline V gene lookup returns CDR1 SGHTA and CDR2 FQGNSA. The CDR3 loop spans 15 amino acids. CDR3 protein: CASSSRDRGQYEQYF. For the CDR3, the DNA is TGTGCCAGCAGTTCCAGAGACAGGGGGCAGTACGAGCAGTACTTC.

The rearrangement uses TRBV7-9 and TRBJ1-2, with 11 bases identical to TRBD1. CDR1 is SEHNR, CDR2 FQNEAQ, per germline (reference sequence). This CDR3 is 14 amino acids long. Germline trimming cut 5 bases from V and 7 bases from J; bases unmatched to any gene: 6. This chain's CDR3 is CASSPGTGGTGYTF. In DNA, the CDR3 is TGTGCCAGCAGCCCCGGGACAGGGGGTACTGGCTACACCTTC.

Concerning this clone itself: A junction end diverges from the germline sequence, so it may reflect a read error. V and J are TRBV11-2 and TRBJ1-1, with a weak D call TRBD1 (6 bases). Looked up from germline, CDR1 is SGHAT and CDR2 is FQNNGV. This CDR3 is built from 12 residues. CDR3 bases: TGTGCCAGCAGTTTAGACAGGCTCGAAGCTTTCTTT. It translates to CASSLDRLEAFF.